The next 11 T cell receptor beta chains were all read from a single sample in a study of blood T cell repertoires in COVID-19. The repertoire was sequenced with immunoSEQ multiplex PCR; TCRdb's copy has only in-frame clones and lacks some. The top ten hold 7% to 10% of the sample, which has around 160,000 clones, approximately 80% seen once. Sample: peripheral blood. The receptor set was obtained from a human donor with acute or convalescent COVID-19. The donor label of this sample is uncertain.

The genes are TRBV6-5 and TRBJ1-2, with D unclear. Germline CDR1 MNHEY, CDR2 SVGAGI. The ends were cut back, 7 bases at V and 5 bases at J, with 8 bases in the middle. The length of the CDR3 is 11 residues. CDR3 nucleotide sequence: TGTGCCAGCACTTCGGGGTATGGCTACACCTTC. Residues: CASTSGYGYTF.

This clone was seen ten or more times. This chain uses TRBV3-1 (or the pseudogene TRBV3-2) with TRBJ1-3, with D perhaps matching TRBD1 (5 bases). V shed 0 bases and J shed 4 bases, with 13 bases lying between them. Looked up from germline, CDR1 is LGHDT and CDR2 is YNNKEL (reference sequence). This CDR3 has 16 residues. The CDR3 here is CASSQDIRGFGNTIYF. CDR3 nucleotides: TGTGCCAGCAGCCAAGACATAAGGGGATTCGGAAACACCATATATTTT.

The chain has TRBV7-8 and TRBJ2-3; possibly TRBD1 for D (5 bases). This CDR3 is built from 15 residues. The V gene's germline CDR1 is SGHVS and CDR2 FQNEAQ. V was trimmed by 1 base and J by 4 bases, leaving 12 bases between them. The CDR3: CASSLGPGLADTQYF. The CDR3 coding sequence is TGTGCCAGCAGCTTAGGACCAGGGCTGGCAGATACGCAGTATTTT.

This rearrangement joins TRBV5-1 to TRBJ2-5; TRBD1 aligns across 7 bases. The CDR3 is 14 residues long. The V segment lost 4 bases and the J segment 4 bases; nucleotides outside the gene matches: 7. Germline assignment: CDR1 SGHRS and CDR2 YFSETQ. This CDR3 is CASSPWTGGETQYF. The CDR3 DNA sequence: TGCGCCAGCAGCCCCTGGACAGGAGGAGAGACCCAGTACTTC.

The chain links TRBV4-1 to TRBJ1-1; maybe TRBD1 (6 bases). Per germline, CDR1 MGHRA and CDR2 YSYEKL. The CDR3 has 15 amino acids. V was shortened by 6 bases and J by 1 base, with 15 bases between the two germline ends. The CDR3 spells CASSPGHGANTEAFF. Written as DNA, the CDR3 is TGCGCCAGCAGTCCGGGACACGGAGCGAACACTGAAGCTTTCTTT.

V gene TRBV19 combines with J gene TRBJ1-2; a weak D match, TRBD1 (6 bases). Germline assignment: CDR1 LNHDA and CDR2 SQIVND (reference sequence). V lost 4 bases to trimming and J lost 4 bases, with 22 bases between them. There are 17 residues in the CDR3. The CDR3 here is CASSTPGGPGSGYGYTF. The CDR3 coding sequence is TGTGCCAGTAGTACACCGGGGGGCCCCGGGTCTGGCTATGGCTACACCTTC. Full variable domain (outside the CDR3, taken from reference TRBV19 and TRBJ1-2): DGGITQSPKYLFRKEGQNVTLSCEQNLNHDAMYWYRQDPGQGLRLIYYSQIVNDFQKGDIAEGYSVSREKKESFPLTVTSAQKNPTAFYLCASSTPGGPGSGYGYTFGSGTRLTVV.

The rearrangement uses TRBV19 and TRBJ2-1; 7 bases agree with TRBD2. The V and J ends lost 3 bases and 0 bases, in that order; junction bases with no gene match: 8. This CDR3 region has 17 residues. Germline CDR1 reads LNHDA; CDR2 reads SQIVND (reference sequence). CDR3 in DNA: TGTGCCAGTAGTATTCGCTCGTGGGGGGGCTCCTACAATGAGCAGTTCTTC. This gives the protein CASSIRSWGGSYNEQFF.

DNA for the CDR3: TGCAGCGTTGAGGTGTCCGGAGAGACCCAGTACTTC. Translation gives CSVEVSGETQYF. This chain uses TRBV29-1 with TRBJ2-5, with D hard to call. The germline CDR1 and CDR2 sequences are SQVTM and ANQGSEA. The CDR3 covers 12 residues. V was trimmed by 3 bases and J by 4 bases, leaving 9 bases between them.

The chain joins TRBV24-1 to TRBJ1-6; the D gene is possibly TRBD1 (5 bases). The germline V and J ends were trimmed by 5 bases and 5 bases, with 6 bases remaining between them. CDR1 and CDR2 (germline): KGHDR, SFDVKD. This CDR3 is 13 amino acids long. For the CDR3, the DNA is TGTGCCACCAGTGCCAGGGATAATTCACCCCTCCACTTT. This translates into CATSARDNSPLHF.

The chain carries TRBV6-5 and TRBJ1-1, with TRBD1 as a possible D gene (5 bases). The CDR3 runs to 13 residues. Deletions cut 6 bases from V and 1 base from J, with 9 bases between. From germline, CDR1 is MNHEY and CDR2 SVGAGI. The CDR3 protein is CASRETANTEAFF. The CDR3 region has the DNA TGTGCCAGCAGAGAGACAGCGAACACTGAAGCTTTCTTT.

The chain is built from TRBV19 and TRBJ2-1; D is undetermined. The germline V gene has CDR1 LNHDA and CDR2 SQIVND (reference sequence). The V gene lost 4 bases and the J gene lost 5 bases, with 15 bases spanning the gap. The CDR3 covers 15 residues. The CDR3 region has the DNA TGTGCCAGTAGTACAAAAAGACTCGGTAACAATGAGCAGTTCTTC. Residues: CASSTKRLGNNEQFF.